The clone carrying this TCR beta chain is labeled as large. TCRdb used MiXCR to reprocess the PCR reads, holding one entry per CDR3 protein. The table shows about 8,100 distinct CDR3 sequences, with roughly 13% occurring only once. The data were taken from a study of CXCR3 chemokines and chemotherapy response in bladder cancer. The germline V and J ends were trimmed by 7 bases and 4 bases, with 11 bases remaining between them. Germline assignment: CDR1 MNHNS and CDR2 SASEGT. The CDR3 has 13 amino acids. The TCR was taken from a human donor with bladder cancer that responded to neoadjuvant chemotherapy. This chain links TRBV6-1 with TRBJ2-1, with unresolved D. The sample was taken from a patient whose treatment included neoadjuvant chemotherapy. The CDR3 nucleotides are TGTGCCAGCAATTCGAAAGGTTACAATGAGCAGTTCTTC. Translated: CASNSKGYNEQFF.